Listed below are T cell receptor beta chains from one sample, sequenced in a study of blood T cell repertoires in COVID-19. The protocol was immunoSEQ multiplex PCR, while the TCRdb copy is restricted to in-frame clones and leaves out a portion. The table has roughly 45,000 clones, around four fifths seen once; the top ten hold roughly 5.7%. Specimen: peripheral blood. The receptors come from a man aged 50 or older with active COVID-19. Each CDR3 is given with its conserved first and last residue. The D gene is left open where the match is weak. Clone size is given for some rows only: seen once, a few or many times, or a class if the clone is expanded.

>TRBV11-2|TRBJ2-1|NA|NA
CASSLARGNEQFF
TGTGCCAGCAGCTTAGCCAGGGGCAATGAGCAGTTCTTC
>TRBV7-9|TRBJ2-5|NA|NA
CASSFIGRAGLSGTQYF
TGTGCCAGCAGCTTCATAGGGCGCGCAGGGCTCTCGGGGACCCAGTACTTC
>TRBV5-1|TRBJ1-5|NA|NA
CASSFEGGNQPQHF
TGCGCCAGCAGCTTCGAGGGAGGCAATCAGCCCCAGCATTTT
>TRBV5-1|TRBJ2-2|NA|NA
CASSLEQRNTGELFF
TGCGCCAGCAGCTTGGAACAGAGGAACACCGGGGAGCTGTTTTTT
>TRBV15|TRBJ1-1|once|TRBD1
CATSREKQGAAEAFF
TGTGCCACCAGCAGAGAGAAACAGGGGGCCGCTGAAGCTTTCTTT
>TRBV7-2|TRBJ1-1|once|TRBD1
CASSLSRDSPPDFF
TGTGCCAGCAGCTTATCGCGGGACAGCCCTCCGGATTTCTTT
>TRBV9|TRBJ2-7|NA|TRBD1
CASSAGTGLSYEQYF
TGTGCCAGCAGCGCAGGGACAGGACTATCCTACGAGCAGTACTTC
>TRBV11-2|TRBJ2-1|NA|NA
CASSLDVSLAIYEQFF
TGTGCCAGCAGCTTAGATGTCAGTCTAGCTATCTATGAGCAGTTCTTC
>TRBV3-1/TRBV3-2|TRBJ2-1|NA|TRBD1
CASSTRTGPLGEQFF
TGTGCCAGCAGCACCCGGACAGGCCCCTTAGGTGAGCAGTTCTTC
>TRBV7-3|TRBJ2-1|NA|NA
CASSLVGSSGTNRASYNEQFF
TGTGCCAGCAGCTTAGTGGGGAGCTCCGGCACAAACCGGGCGTCCTACAATGAGCAGTTCTTC
>TRBV4-3|TRBJ2-3|NA|TRBD2
CASSQAGSSLAGSGGSTDTQYF
TGCGCCAGCAGCCAAGCCGGAAGCTCCCTAGCGGGATCGGGGGGTAGCACAGATACGCAGTATTTT
>TRBV15|TRBJ1-5|NA|NA
CATSRSGQNNQPQHF
TGTGCCACCAGCAGAAGTGGACAGAACAATCAGCCCCAGCATTTT
>TRBV7-8|TRBJ1-2|NA|NA
CASSSLNLNYGYTF
TGTGCCAGCAGCTCCCTAAATCTCAACTATGGCTACACCTTC
>TRBV19|TRBJ2-1|once|TRBD2
CASSSGTSALGQFF
TGTGCCAGTAGTTCCGGGACTAGCGCCCTAGGGCAGTTCTTC
>TRBV7-3|TRBJ1-1|NA|NA
CASSLAGKNTEAFF
TGTGCCAGCAGCTTGGCTGGTAAGAACACTGAAGCTTTCTTT
>TRBV6-6|TRBJ2-1|NA|TRBD2
CASSRTSGASEQFF
TGTGCCAGCAGTCGAACTAGCGGAGCTAGTGAGCAGTTCTTC
>TRBV28|TRBJ2-3|few|TRBD1
CASSEDRAADTQYF
TGTGCCAGCTCCGAGGACAGGGCGGCAGATACGCAGTATTTT
>TRBV18|TRBJ1-1|NA|NA
CASSPDTGEAFF
TGTGCCAGCTCCCCGGACACTGGTGAAGCTTTCTTT
>TRBV5-1|TRBJ2-2|NA|TRBD2
CASSLLAGGPTGELFF
TGCGCCAGCAGCTTACTAGCGGGAGGGCCGACCGGGGAGCTGTTTTTT
>TRBV30|TRBJ1-1|few|NA
CAWSFGRADTEAFF
TGTGCCTGGAGTTTCGGCAGGGCGGACACTGAAGCTTTCTTT
>TRBV5-6|TRBJ2-3|NA|NA
CASSLDGLRGLLDTQYF
TGTGCCAGCAGCTTGGATGGACTGCGGGGCCTGTTGGATACGCAGTATTTT
>TRBV27|TRBJ1-1|NA|NA
CASSFARVNTEAFF
TGTGCCAGCAGTTTTGCCAGGGTGAACACTGAAGCTTTCTTT
>TRBV29-1|TRBJ2-2|NA|TRBD1
CSVRTGTNTGELFF
TGCAGCGTACGGACAGGGACGAACACCGGGGAGCTGTTTTTT
>TRBV5-1|TRBJ2-7|NA|TRBD2
CASSLNSGGFYEQYF
TGCGCCAGCAGCTTGAATTCGGGGGGATTCTACGAGCAGTACTTC
>TRBV5-6|TRBJ2-3|NA|NA
CASSLAADTQYF
TGTGCCAGCAGCTTGGCGGCAGATACGCAGTATTTT
>TRBV5-6|TRBJ2-6|once|NA
CASSRTSGANVLTF
TGTGCCAGCAGCCGGACATCTGGGGCCAACGTCCTGACTTTC
>TRBV9|TRBJ2-7|NA|NA
CASSSSLQGYEQYF
TGTGCCAGCAGCTCTTCCCTGCAGGGCTACGAGCAGTACTTC
>TRBV21-1|TRBJ2-7|NA|NA
CASTPAWQVGYEQYF
TGTGCCAGCACCCCAGCGTGGCAAGTCGGCTACGAGCAGTACTTC
>TRBV4-3|TRBJ2-3|NA|TRBD1
CASSQDSTGVTDTQYF
TGCGCCAGCAGCCAAGATTCGACAGGGGTCACAGATACGCAGTATTTT
>TRBV7-2|TRBJ1-5|NA|NA
CASSSGGARNQPQHF
TGTGCCAGCAGCTCGGGGGGGGCCCGGAATCAGCCCCAGCATTTT
>TRBV3-1/TRBV3-2|TRBJ1-5|NA|TRBD1
CASSKQGANQPQHF
TGTGCCAGCAGTAAGCAGGGGGCTAATCAGCCCCAGCATTTT
>TRBV5-1|TRBJ2-7|once|NA
CASNPRVGSRNEQYF
TGCGCCAGCAACCCCCGGGTCGGGAGTAGAAACGAGCAGTACTTC
>TRBV27|TRBJ2-5|NA|NA
CASSSTGDGKTQYF
TGTGCCAGCAGTTCGACGGGGGATGGAAAGACCCAGTACTTC
>TRBV4-3|TRBJ2-3|NA|NA
CASSLAGSADTQYF
TGCGCCAGCAGCCTCGCCGGGAGCGCAGATACGCAGTATTTT
>TRBV11-2|TRBJ2-2|NA|TRBD1
CASSLGRQGHGELFF
TGTGCCAGCAGCTTAGGACGACAGGGACACGGGGAGCTGTTTTTT
>TRBV7-9|TRBJ1-1|many|NA
CASSLGPRGTSTEAFF
TGTGCCAGCAGCTTAGGACCCCGGGGTACTAGCACTGAAGCTTTCTTT
>TRBV7-9|TRBJ1-5|NA|NA
CASSLGNTRPQHF
TGTGCCAGCAGCTTAGGAAACACCCGGCCCCAGCATTTT
>TRBV5-4|TRBJ1-1|few|NA
CASSRKTGLNTEAFF
TGTGCCAGCAGCCGAAAGACAGGCTTGAACACTGAAGCTTTCTTT
>TRBV9|TRBJ2-3|NA|TRBD2
CASSAAGVGDTQYF
TGTGCCAGCAGCGCCGCGGGAGTTGGAGATACGCAGTATTTT
>TRBV3-1/TRBV3-2|TRBJ1-4|NA|NA
CASSLTGGTTNEKLFF
TGTGCCAGCAGCCTGACAGGCGGAACAACTAATGAAAAACTGTTTTTT
>TRBV7-6|TRBJ2-1|NA|NA
CASSLEQGSYNEQFF
TGTGCCAGCAGCTTAGAACAGGGCTCCTACAATGAGCAGTTCTTC
>TRBV24-1|TRBJ2-3|NA|TRBD2
CATSFGRAGTDTQYF
TGTGCCACCAGTTTCGGGAGGGCCGGCACAGATACGCAGTATTTT
>TRBV3-1/TRBV3-2|TRBJ2-2|NA|TRBD2
CASSHQTSGGSNTGELFF
TGTGCCAGCAGCCACCAGACTAGCGGGGGGTCGAACACCGGGGAGCTGTTTTTT
>TRBV7-9|TRBJ1-6|NA|NA
CASSLEATPLHF
TGTGCCAGCAGCTTAGAAGCCACACCCCTCCACTTT
>TRBV10-3|TRBJ2-1|NA|NA
CAIRDGGSSYNEQFF
TGTGCCATCAGAGACGGCGGCAGCTCCTACAATGAGCAGTTCTTC
>TRBV6-2/TRBV6-3|TRBJ2-6|NA|TRBD1
CASSRWDRGSGANVLTF
TGTGCCAGCAGCCGCTGGGACAGGGGTTCTGGGGCCAACGTCCTGACTTTC
>TRBV2|TRBJ1-5|NA|TRBD1
CASSGGRGVNQPQHF
TGTGCCAGCAGTGGGGGCAGGGGGGTTAATCAGCCCCAGCATTTT
>TRBV6-6|TRBJ2-5|NA|TRBD2
CASSLGAGGETQYF
TGTGCCAGCAGCCTGGGGGCGGGGGGGGAGACCCAGTACTTC
>TRBV7-3|TRBJ2-1|NA|TRBD2
CASSPHSGNGEQFF
TGTGCCAGCAGCCCCCATAGCGGGAATGGTGAGCAGTTCTTC